In this sample, the clone carrying this T cell receptor (beta chain) turned up a few times. Its cognate antigen is unknown. The entirety of the isolated RNA underwent reverse transcription, so expressed TCRB transcripts were sequenced. TCRdb's copy holds only in-frame clones and misses some; the assay was immunoSEQ multiplex PCR. Among hundreds of thousands of clones listed, roughly a sixth were seen once. The record originates from a study of beta chain features in type 1 diabetes. Findings and limits, study-wide: Short templates might get an advantage during PCR, and this would be equal in patients and controls. Individuals with type 1 diabetes displayed fewer insertions and more deletions at VDJ junctions. Compared to healthy donors, patients appeared to have naive, central memory and Treg TCRB repertoires that were more alike.

The CDR3 is 13 residues long. After removal of 6 bases from V and 6 bases from J, the junction contained 7 bases not matched to a gene. Germline CDR1 reads KGHSH; CDR2 reads LQKENI. The TCR comes from a man younger than 35 in good health. The genes are TRBV18 and TRBJ2-7, with 8 bases aligning to TRBD1. Material: naive CD4+ T cells from blood. CDR3 loop: CASSQGQALEQYF. In DNA form, the CDR3 reads TGTGCCAGCTCCCAGGGACAGGCTCTCGAGCAGTACTTC.